These T cell receptor beta chains were read from a single sample in a study of blood T cell repertoires in COVID-19. Only in-frame clones appear in the TCRdb table, and some are missing; sequencing was by immunoSEQ multiplex PCR. This sample has around 300,000 clones, with 88% found just once. The sample consisted of PBMCs or T cells enriched from blood (not recorded which). The receptors come from a woman aged 30 to 39 who had recovered from COVID-19. CDR3s include the opening cysteine and the closing phenylalanine or tryptophan. The D gene is left open where the match is weak. Only part of the rows carry a size: once, few, many, or a class if the clone is expanded.

>-|TRBV10-3|-|TRBJ1-2
CAISESTGWWGYTF
TGTGCCATCAGTGAGTCGACAGGCTGGTGGGGCTACACCTTC
>-|TRBV4-1|-|TRBJ1-6
CASSQGEAFTYNSPLHF
TGCGCCAGCAGCCAAGGGGAGGCCTTCACCTATAATTCACCCCTCCACTTT
>-|TRBV27|-|TRBJ2-1
CASSLTSGDRTGNEQFF
TGTGCCAGCAGTTTAACGTCGGGGGACCGCACGGGCAATGAGCAGTTCTTC
>TRBD2|TRBV28|-|TRBJ2-7
CASSPWGGTSGRNYEQYF
TGTGCCAGCAGTCCCTGGGGGGGGACTAGCGGGAGGAACTACGAGCAGTACTTC
>TRBD1|TRBV6-4|-|TRBJ1-1
CASSGETGVAFF
TGTGCCAGCAGTGGGGAGACAGGGGTGGCTTTCTTT
>-|TRBV6-1|once|TRBJ1-1
CASSEAPDMNTEAFF
TGTGCCAGCAGTGAAGCGCCAGACATGAACACTGAAGCTTTCTTT
>-|TRBV9|-|TRBJ2-1
CASSSSGYPYNEQFF
TGTGCCAGCAGCTCGAGCGGATACCCCTACAATGAGCAGTTCTTC
>-|TRBV6-2/TRBV6-3|once|TRBJ2-7
CASSYSGVNSEQYF
TGTGCCAGCAGTTACTCCGGGGTTAACAGCGAGCAGTACTTC
>-|TRBV19|-|TRBJ1-5
CASKTGGAGVGNQPQHF
TGTGCCAGTAAGACTGGGGGCGCGGGGGTAGGAAATCAGCCCCAGCATTTT
>-|TRBV28|-|TRBJ1-5
CASSLKFRGGGQPQHF
TGTGCCAGCAGTTTAAAGTTTAGGGGGGGCGGTCAGCCCCAGCATTTT
>TRBD1|TRBV27|-|TRBJ1-2
CASSFRQGHGYTF
TGTGCCAGCAGTTTCAGACAGGGGCATGGCTACACCTTC
>-|TRBV11-2|-|TRBJ1-4
CASSLETGFGEKLFF
TGTGCCAGCAGCTTAGAAACAGGATTCGGTGAAAAACTGTTTTTT
>-|TRBV27|-|TRBJ1-6
CASSLLGGNSPLHF
TGTGCCAGCAGTTTACTGGGGGGGAATTCACCCCTCCACTTT
>TRBD1|TRBV6-1|-|TRBJ1-2
CASSEAGDRGAKGYTF
TGTGCCAGCAGTGAGGCGGGGGACAGGGGCGCTAAGGGCTACACCTTC
>TRBD1|TRBV9|-|TRBJ1-3
CASSVNSGGSGNTIYF
TGTGCCAGCAGCGTGAACTCAGGGGGCTCTGGAAACACCATATATTTT
>-|TRBV28|-|TRBJ1-5
CASSTGMSWSQHF
TGTGCCAGCAGTACCGGTATGTCGTGGTCCCAGCATTTT
>TRBD1|TRBV5-6|-|TRBJ1-2
CASSWSGQSYGYTF
TGTGCCAGCAGCTGGTCGGGACAGAGCTATGGCTACACCTTC
>TRBD2|TRBV11-3|-|TRBJ2-7
CASSLALAGDSAYEQYF
TGTGCCAGCAGCTTAGCACTAGCGGGAGACTCGGCCTACGAGCAGTACTTC
>TRBD1|TRBV9|once|TRBJ1-1
CASSVYRGPDTEAFF
TGTGCCAGCAGCGTATACAGGGGGCCGGACACTGAAGCTTTCTTT
>-|TRBV28|-|TRBJ2-2
CASRGESANTGELFF
TGTGCCAGCAGAGGGGAAAGCGCGAACACCGGGGAGCTGTTTTTT
>-|TRBV9|-|TRBJ1-1
CASSVARNTEAFF
TGTGCCAGCAGCGTAGCCAGGAACACTGAAGCTTTCTTT
>TRBD2|TRBV18|-|TRBJ2-7
CASSPLAAGVTYEQYF
TGTGCCAGCTCACCGCTCGCAGCGGGGGTAACCTACGAGCAGTACTTC
>TRBD1|TRBV23-1|-|TRBJ2-2
CASSYPGTGAMFAKFRELFF
TGCGCCAGCAGCTATCCCGGGACAGGGGCGATGTTTGCCAAGTTCCGGGAGCTGTTTTTT
>-|TRBV9|-|TRBJ1-2
CASSVSSGLGEAGAYGYTF
TGTGCCAGCAGCGTTTCCTCGGGTCTTGGAGAGGCAGGGGCCTATGGCTACACCTTC
>TRBD1|TRBV5-4|once|TRBJ1-5
CASSYSGTGNQPQHF
TGTGCCAGCAGCTACTCCGGGACAGGGAATCAGCCCCAGCATTTT
>-|TRBV3-1/TRBV3-2|once|TRBJ1-1
CASSQGQLGGTEAFF
TGTGCCAGCAGCCAAGGACAGCTTGGTGGCACTGAAGCTTTCTTT
>TRBD2|TRBV27|-|TRBJ2-5
CASSFGTSGRSETQYF
TGTGCCAGCAGTTTCGGGACTAGCGGGAGATCAGAGACCCAGTACTTC
>TRBD1|TRBV25-1|few|TRBJ2-7
CASSEWGTENYEQYF
TGTGCCAGCAGTGAATGGGGGACAGAAAACTACGAGCAGTACTTC
>TRBD2|TRBV24-1|-|TRBJ2-1
CATQTSLAGGRDEQFF
TGTGCCACCCAGACCAGCCTAGCGGGGGGGCGGGATGAGCAGTTCTTC
>-|TRBV6-5|-|TRBJ1-2
CASSYSAVGGYGYTF
TGTGCCAGCAGTTACTCGGCAGTAGGGGGCTATGGCTACACCTTC
>TRBD2|TRBV30|-|TRBJ2-3
CAWSVGTSGGAEDTQYF
TGTGCCTGGAGTGTAGGGACTAGCGGGGGGGCCGAAGATACGCAGTATTTT
>TRBD1|TRBV5-1|-|TRBJ2-1
CASSLTTGGNSYNEQFF
TGCGCCAGCAGCTTGACGACAGGGGGCAATTCCTACAATGAGCAGTTCTTC
>TRBD1|TRBV27|-|TRBJ2-7
CASSLPGGEQYF
TGTGCCAGCAGTTTACCAGGGGGCGAGCAGTACTTC
>-|TRBV5-1|few|TRBJ1-1
CASSLVLSRNTEAFF
TGCGCCAGCAGCTTGGTTCTCTCGAGGAACACTGAAGCTTTCTTT
>-|TRBV6-5|-|TRBJ1-1
CASSYPLGEGILPAFF
TGTGCCAGCAGTTACCCCCTTGGAGAAGGAATCCTTCCAGCTTTCTTT
>-|TRBV7-2|few|TRBJ1-3
CASSLGGVNTIYF
TGTGCCAGCAGCTTAGGCGGAGTCAACACCATATATTTT
>TRBD1|TRBV9|few|TRBJ2-2
CASSPRGRGELFF
TGTGCCAGCAGCCCCAGGGGGCGGGGGGAGCTGTTTTTT
>TRBD1|TRBV20-1|-|TRBJ1-2
CSAGQDYGYTF
TGCAGTGCCGGACAGGACTATGGCTACACCTTC
>TRBD1|TRBV28|-|TRBJ1-1
CASSSSGQGMNTEAFF
TGTGCCAGCAGTTCTTCAGGACAGGGGATGAACACTGAAGCTTTCTTT
>-|TRBV5-1|-|TRBJ1-3
CASSPREGAGNTIYF
TGCGCCAGCAGCCCGAGGGAGGGTGCTGGAAACACCATATATTTT
>-|TRBV7-9|once|TRBJ1-1
CASESLGTEAFF
TGTGCCAGCGAATCCCTAGGCACTGAAGCTTTCTTT
>-|TRBV19|few|TRBJ1-5
CASSFDSYQPQHF
TGTGCCAGTAGTTTTGACAGTTATCAGCCCCAGCATTTT